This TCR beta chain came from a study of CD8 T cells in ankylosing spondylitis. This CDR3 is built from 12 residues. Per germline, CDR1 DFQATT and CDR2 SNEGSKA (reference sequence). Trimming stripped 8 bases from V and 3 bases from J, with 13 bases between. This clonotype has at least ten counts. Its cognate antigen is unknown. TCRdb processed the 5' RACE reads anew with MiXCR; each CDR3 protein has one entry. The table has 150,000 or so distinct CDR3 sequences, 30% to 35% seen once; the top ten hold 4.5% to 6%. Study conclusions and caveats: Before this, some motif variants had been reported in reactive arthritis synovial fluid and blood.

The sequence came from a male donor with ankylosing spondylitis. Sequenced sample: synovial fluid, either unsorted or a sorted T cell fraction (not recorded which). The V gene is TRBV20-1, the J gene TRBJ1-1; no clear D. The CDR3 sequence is CSSRPRDTEAFF. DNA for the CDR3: TGCAGTTCCCGTCCTCGGGACACTGAAGCTTTCTTT.